Below, 16 T cell receptor beta chains from the same sample are listed, as sequenced in a study of T-cell memory formation after mild COVID-19. MiXCR, applied by TCRdb to the 5' RACE reads, yields one record per CDR3 protein. Among 300,000 to 350,000 distinct CDR3 sequences listed, over 10% were seen once. Input material: PBMCs or a T cell subset sorted from them (not recorded which). These receptors were taken from a man younger than 35 who had mild COVID-19 (a few samples of this study predate the infection). Cell type and time point are not known.

In its sample, this clonotype was seen a few times. This chain connects TRBV18 to TRBJ2-5; D unresolved. V gave up 3 bases and J gave up 4 bases, with 9 bases separating them. CDR3 size: 13 residues. Germline V CDR1 and CDR2: KGHSH, LQKENI. The CDR3 is CASSPRLSETQYF. The CDR3 bases are TGTGCCAGCTCACCTAGGCTTTCAGAGACCCAGTACTTC.

This clonotype showed up many times. J is TRBJ2-5 and V is TRBV6-5; 10 bases map to TRBD2. Germline V gene data show CDR1 as MNHEY and CDR2 as SVGAGI. Losses at the gene ends were 2 bases for V and 5 bases for J; bases not matched to a gene: 2. The CDR3 consists of 14 residues. CDR3 DNA sequence: TGTGCCAGCAGTTACAGCGGGGGGGGGGAGACCCAGTACTTC. This sequence encodes CASSYSGGGETQYF.

The chain links TRBV5-1 to TRBJ2-3; the D gene could be TRBD1 or TRBD2 (5 bases each). The CDR3 spans 15 residues. V was trimmed by 3 bases and J by 1 base, leaving 12 bases between them. In germline, CDR1 is SGHRS, CDR2 YFSETQ. The CDR3 sequence is CASSWGSSGTDTQYF. In nucleotides, the CDR3 is TGCGCCAGCAGCTGGGGGTCCTCTGGCACAGATACGCAGTATTTT.

This clonotype was detected only a few times. The chain has TRBV20-1 and TRBJ2-5, with 8 bases matching TRBD1. Germline loops: CDR1 DFQATT, CDR2 SNEGSKA (reference sequence). This CDR3 spans 14 amino acids. The ends lost 3 bases at V and 4 bases at J; junction bases unmatched: 7. In DNA, the CDR3 is TGCAGTGCTAGTAACAGGGGGGCCCGAGAGACCCAGTACTTC. This codes for CSASNRGARETQYF.

The rearrangement links TRBV24-1 to TRBJ1-1, with 11 bases fitting TRBD1. Per the germline V gene, CDR1 is KGHDR and CDR2 is SFDVKD. V trimming: 5 bases; J trimming: 3 bases; junction bases outside the gene matches: 1. This CDR3 has 14 residues. The CDR3 here is CATSGGQGDTEAFF. The CDR3 nucleotides are TGTGCCACCAGTGGGGGACAGGGGGACACTGAAGCTTTCTTT.

This clonotype was detected ten times or more. The CDR3 region has the DNA TGCGCCAGCAGCCCCCAGGGTAACTATGGCTACACCTTC. Its translation: CASSPQGNYGYTF. The genes are TRBV4-3 and TRBJ1-2; D might be TRBD1 (5 bases). Trimming cost V 4 bases and J 1 base, with 7 bases left between them. The CDR3 runs to 13 residues. Germline assignment: CDR1 LGHNA and CDR2 YSLEER.

This clonotype occurred many times. J is TRBJ2-3 and V is TRBV18; D unresolved. This CDR3 spans 11 amino acids. V was shortened by 3 bases and J by 6 bases, with 4 bases between the two germline ends. Germline V lookup: CDR1 KGHSH, CDR2 LQKENI. The CDR3 region has the DNA TGTGCCAGCTCACCGGTCGATACGCAGTATTTT. Its translation: CASSPVDTQYF.

The chain links TRBV10-3 to TRBJ2-7, with TRBD1 identical over 8 bases. The germline gives CDR1 ENHRY, CDR2 SYGVKD. V lost 2 bases and J lost 3; bases outside the gene matches: 0. The CDR3 sequence is 13 residues long. The CDR3: CAISEGQGYEQYV. The CDR3 nucleotides read TGTGCCATCAGTGAGGGACAGGGCTACGAGCAGTACGTC.

This clonotype has just a few counts. The V gene is TRBV7-7, the J gene TRBJ2-7; D is tentatively TRBD1 or TRBD2 (6 bases each). This CDR3 is 14 amino acids long. Trimming pared 1 base from V and 2 bases from J, leaving 9 bases between. CDR1 SSHAT and CDR2 FNYEAQ come from the germline V gene (reference sequence). The CDR3 spells CASSLEEGAYEQYF. CDR3 DNA sequence: TGTGCCAGCAGCTTAGAGGAGGGGGCCTACGAGCAGTACTTC.

This clonotype was counted a few times. CDR3 amino acids: CASRSRDLSNQPQHF. DNA for the CDR3: TGTGCCAGCAGGAGCCGGGACCTTAGCAATCAGCCCCAGCATTTT. The chain joins TRBV6-5 to TRBJ1-5; TRBD1 might be the D (5 bases). Deletions cut 6 bases from V and 0 bases from J, with 12 bases between. This CDR3 is 15 amino acids long. Germline V lookup: CDR1 MNHEY, CDR2 SVGAGI.

In this sample, this clonotype turned up a few times. The chain employs TRBV13 and TRBJ2-7; either TRBD1 or TRBD2 may fit D (5 bases each). This CDR3 is 16 amino acids long. Germline V lookup: CDR1 PRHDT, CDR2 FYEKMQ (reference sequence). Between the trimmed V and J ends, which lost 1 base and 5 bases, there was a span of 18 bases. The DNA for the CDR3 is TGTGCCAGCAGCTTAGTCGGGGCTCGGGGTTTTCACGAGCAGTACGTC. Its protein product is CASSLVGARGFHEQYV.

The table lists this clonotype with a few counts. V and J are TRBV19 and TRBJ1-1; a weak D match, TRBD1 (5 bases). Germline lookup yields CDR1 LNHDA and CDR2 SQIVND (reference sequence). With 4 bases removed from V and 6 bases from J, the gap between germline ends came to 12 bases. CDR3 length: 13 residues. The CDR3 DNA reads TGTGCCAGTAGTAGGGCGAGAGGGGCTGAAGCTTTCTTT. As protein: CASSRARGAEAFF. The variable domain in full, with the rest retrieved from reference TRBV19 and TRBJ1-1, is DGGITQSPKYLFRKEGQNVTLSCEQNLNHDAMYWYRQDPGQGLRLIYYSQIVNDFQKGDIAEGYSVSREKKESFPLTVTSAQKNPTAFYLCASSRARGAEAFFGQGTRLTVV.

This clonotype was seen a handful of times. As DNA, the CDR3 is TGTGCCATCGCGGTCGGCGACTTGGGCACTGAAGCTTTCTTT. Its protein product is CAIAVGDLGTEAFF. The genes are TRBV10-3 and TRBJ1-1; D is unresolved. V dropped 8 bases and J dropped 4 bases, with 17 bases sitting between them. This CDR3 is 14 amino acids long. Germline-derived CDR1 and CDR2 are ENHRY and SYGVKD.

The chain joins TRBV6-5 to TRBJ1-2, with a possible D match to TRBD1 (5 bases). V dropped 6 bases and J dropped 5 bases, with 10 bases sitting between them. Germline-derived CDR1 and CDR2 are MNHEY and SVGAGI. The CDR3 totals 12 residues. CDR3 sequence reads: CASSNKGYGYTF. CDR3 coding DNA: TGTGCCAGCAGCAACAAGGGGTATGGCTACACCTTC.

The chain carries TRBV6-2 or TRBV6-3 and TRBJ2-7, with D possibly being TRBD1 or TRBD2 (5 bases each). V was clipped by 4 bases and J by 12 bases, with 10 bases between them. The germline CDR1 and CDR2 sequences are MNHEY and SVGEGT. CDR3 size: 10 residues. The CDR3 region is CASSSGRAYV. The CDR3 nucleotides are TGTGCCAGCAGTTCGGGACGTGCGTACGTC.

Concerning this clonotype: Germline is not matched at one junction end, which may reflect a read error. This chain links TRBV7-7 with TRBJ2-1, with TRBD2 identical over 11 bases. The length of the CDR3 is 14 residues. Germline V CDR1 and CDR2: SSHAT, FNYEAQ (reference sequence). The CDR3 nucleotides are TGTGCTAGCAGTCCTAGCGGGGGGTTTGATGAGCAGTTCTTC. Protein: CASSPSGGFDEQFF. The full variable domain, with the rest looked up from reference TRBV7-7 and TRBJ2-1, is GAGVSQSPRYKVTKRGQDVTLRCDPISSHATLYWYQQALGQGPEFLTYFNYEAQPDKSGLPSDRFSAERPEGSISTLTIQRTEQRDSAMYRCASSPSGGFDEQFFGPGTRLTVL.